These 24 T cell receptor beta chains were all obtained from the same sample, sequenced in a study of cytomegalovirus exposure and HLA in healthy donors. It was with 60 Vbeta and 13 Jbeta primers that the PCR ran. Data came from immunoSEQ multiplex PCR; TCRdb stores just in-frame clones and leaves some out. The sample has around 130,000 clones; around three fifths are singletons. Sequenced sample: PBMCs. Receptor source: a woman aged 40-49 years in good health and CMV-seropositive.

The chain recombines TRBV11-2 with TRBJ1-2; the D gene is possibly TRBD1 (5 bases). V lost 1 base to trimming and J lost 8 bases, with 17 bases between them. The CDR3 is 15 amino acids. Germline V gene lookup returns CDR1 SGHAT and CDR2 FQNNGV. In DNA form, the CDR3 reads TGTGCCAGCAGCTTAGTCGAGACAGCCTCCGTAGGCTACACCTTC. It translates to CASSLVETASVGYTF. The complete variable domain, with remaining parts taken from reference TRBV11-2 and TRBJ1-2, reads EAGVAQSPRYKIIEKRQSVAFWCNPISGHATLYWYQQILGQGPKLLIQFQNNGVVDDSQLPKDRFSAERLKGVDSTLKIQPAKLEDSAVYLCASSLVETASVGYTFGSGTRLTVV.

The CDR3 is CAARSGTIFTGELFF. CDR3 DNA sequence: TGTGCCGCGAGATCTGGGACTATTTTCACCGGGGAGCTGTTTTTT. The J gene is TRBJ2-2, the V gene TRBV6-5, with 7 nucleotides matching TRBD2. Per the germline V gene, CDR1 is MNHEY and CDR2 is SVGAGI. The trim removed 11 bases at V and 4 bases at J, leaving 13 bases unmatched. This CDR3 has 15 amino acids.

This clone was detected once. V and J are TRBV5-6 and TRBJ2-7; D might be TRBD2 (6 bases). Trimming stripped 5 bases from V and 0 bases from J, with 15 bases between. Germline V gives CDR1 SGHDT, CDR2 YYEEEE. This CDR3 is 15 amino acids long. CDR3 DNA: TGTGCCAGCAGTTCCTACGGAGGGCCCTCCTACGAGCAGTACTTC. Translation gives CASSSYGGPSYEQYF.

The chain couples TRBV15 to TRBJ2-5, with D maybe TRBD2 (5 bases). The V gene lost 5 bases and the J gene lost 1 base, with 11 bases spanning the gap. Germline V gene data show CDR1 as LNHNV and CDR2 as YYDKDF (reference sequence). The CDR3 loop spans 14 amino acids. CDR3 amino acids: CATSLPGSQETQYF. CDR3 DNA sequence: TGTGCCACCAGCCTCCCGGGGAGCCAAGAGACCCAGTACTTC.

This chain connects TRBV7-8 to TRBJ2-2; D may be TRBD2 (6 bases). V dropped 2 bases and J dropped 2 bases, with 12 bases sitting between them. CDR3 length: 16 residues. The V gene's germline CDR1 is SGHVS and CDR2 FQNEAQ. This CDR3 reads CASSLMAGTNTGELFF. The CDR3 DNA reads as TGTGCCAGCAGCTTAATGGCGGGGACCAACACCGGGGAGCTGTTTTTT.

In its sample, this clone was seen a few times. The rearrangement links TRBV9 to TRBJ2-3; 16 bases agree with TRBD2. V shed 4 bases, J shed 4 bases, and the junction held 15 bases outside the gene matches. This CDR3 has 20 residues. The germline gives CDR1 SGDLS, CDR2 YYNGEE. The CDR3 nucleotides are TGTGCCAGCAGCTCCCGCTTGGGACTAGCGGGGGGGGGTGATGCAGATACGCAGTATTTT. Translation: CASSSRLGLAGGGDADTQYF.

The chain links TRBV28 to TRBJ2-3, with D uncertain. Germline CDR1 reads MDHEN; CDR2 reads SYDVKM. V lost 6 bases to trimming and J lost 6 bases, with 16 bases between them. This CDR3 spans 14 amino acids. The CDR3 loop reads CASSDGSPPDTQYF. The CDR3 nucleotides are TGTGCCAGCAGCGACGGGTCTCCGCCGGATACGCAGTATTTT.

The V call is TRBV4-2, the J call TRBJ1-1; 11 nucleotides align to TRBD1. This CDR3 is 14 amino acids long. V lost 4 bases to trimming and J lost 5 bases; unmatched junction nucleotides: 3. CDR1 LGHNA and CDR2 YNFKEQ come from the germline V gene. The CDR3 loop is CASSPRDRGTEAFF. Here the CDR3 DNA reads TGTGCCAGCAGCCCTAGGGACAGGGGGACTGAAGCTTTCTTT.

The rearrangement links TRBV14 to TRBJ2-1; D uncertain. The V gene's germline CDR1 is SGHDN and CDR2 FVKESK. The CDR3 spans 15 residues. V lost 3 bases, J lost 4 bases, and 13 bases lay in between. The CDR3 sequence: CASSHSRNYYNEQFF. CDR3 sequence (DNA): TGTGCCAGCAGCCACTCGCGGAACTATTACAATGAGCAGTTCTTC.

V gene TRBV27 combines with J gene TRBJ1-2, with 9 bases aligning to TRBD1. The CDR3 covers 11 residues. V lost 9 bases to trimming and J lost 8 bases; unmatched junction nucleotides: 4. CDR1 MNHEY and CDR2 SMNVEV come from the germline V gene (reference sequence). CDR3: CARRTGVGYTF. The CDR3 nucleotides are TGTGCCAGGAGGACAGGGGTAGGCTACACCTTC.

V is TRBV5-1 and J is TRBJ2-5; the D gene is possibly TRBD2 (5 bases). CDR3 length equals 14 residues. Per germline, CDR1 SGHRS and CDR2 YFSETQ. Trimming stripped 0 bases from V and 2 bases from J, with 8 bases between. CDR3: CASSLVPGQETQYF. The CDR3 nucleotides are TGCGCCAGCAGCTTGGTACCGGGGCAAGAGACCCAGTACTTC.

J is TRBJ1-6 and V is TRBV7-6; TRBD1 agrees at 12 bases. The CDR3 covers 16 residues. Germline trimming cut 0 bases from V and 9 bases from J; bases unmatched to any gene: 3. Looked up from germline, CDR1 is SGHVS and CDR2 is FNYEAQ. CDR3 sequence reads: CASSLAGQGASSPLHF. DNA for the CDR3: TGTGCCAGCAGCTTAGCGGGACAGGGGGCGAGTTCACCCCTCCACTTT.

This chain joins TRBV6-1 and TRBJ1-1, with no clear D. Germline CDR1 MNHNS, CDR2 SASEGT. V gave up 2 bases and J gave up 4 bases, with 26 bases separating them. This CDR3 region has 19 residues. The CDR3 loop reads CASSEMTVYTDGGSTEAFF. The CDR3 DNA is TGTGCCAGCAGTGAAATGACCGTCTACACCGACGGCGGGTCCACTGAAGCTTTCTTT.

The table lists this clone with a few counts. The gene calls are TRBV11-3 and TRBJ1-1; D gene ambiguous. CDR3 length: 15 residues. The V gene lost 0 bases and the J gene lost 10 bases, with 18 bases spanning the gap. Germline V lookup: CDR1 SGHNT, CDR2 YENEEA. CDR3 loop: CASSLDSQIGSRAFF. CDR3 bases: TGTGCCAGCAGCTTAGATTCGCAAATTGGGAGTAGAGCTTTCTTT.

This clone was counted between two and nine times. J is TRBJ2-3 and V is TRBV10-2; D possibly corresponds to TRBD2 (5 bases). This CDR3 has 14 amino acids. CDR1 is WSHSY, CDR2 SAAADI, per germline. Trimming shortened V by 6 bases and J by 4 bases, and 14 bases separated the two germline ends. In nucleotides, the CDR3 is TGCGCCAGCAGGTCGCGGGCGTACCCAGATACGCAGTATTTT. It translates to CASRSRAYPDTQYF.

The J gene is TRBJ1-2, the V gene TRBV11-2; D is undetermined. Per the germline V gene, CDR1 is SGHAT and CDR2 is FQNNGV. Trimming took off 6 bases at V and 0 bases at J, with 11 bases between the two ends. CDR3 length: 14 amino acids. The CDR3 DNA reads TGTGCCAGCAGGAGGGCCGGTACTAACTATGGCTACACCTTC. Translated, it gives CASRRAGTNYGYTF.

This chain uses TRBV6-4 with TRBJ2-3; the D gene is possibly TRBD2 (5 bases). The CDR3 covers 15 residues. The V gene lost 2 bases and the J gene lost 0 bases, with 9 bases spanning the gap. Germline values: CDR1 MRHNA, CDR2 SNTAGT. CDR3 DNA: TGTGCCAGCAGTGACGCTGCGGGTAGCACAGATACGCAGTATTTT. This gives the protein CASSDAAGSTDTQYF.

Notes on this clone: Other DNA sequences from this sample encode an identical CDR3 as well. This sequence joins TRBV18 and TRBJ2-7; 12 bases fit TRBD1. The CDR3 runs to 15 residues. The V segment lost 0 bases and the J segment 4 bases; nucleotides outside the gene matches: 1. From germline, CDR1 is KGHSH and CDR2 LQKENI. The CDR3 sequence: CASSPPGQGAYEQYF. DNA for the CDR3: TGTGCCAGCTCACCACCGGGACAGGGGGCTTACGAGCAGTACTTC.

The chain links TRBV2 to TRBJ2-7, with 8 positions matching TRBD1. Germline loops: CDR1 SNHLY, CDR2 FYNNEI. The CDR3 runs 14 residues. With 6 bases clipped from V and 4 bases from J, the junction kept 8 bases outside the gene matches. The CDR3 sequence: CASSPQGAEYEQYF. The CDR3 nucleotides are TGTGCCAGCAGCCCGCAGGGGGCAGAGTACGAGCAGTACTTC. Supplemented by reference TRBV2 and TRBJ2-7, the full variable domain reads EPEVTQTPSHQVTQMGQEVILRCVPISNHLYFYWYRQILGQKVEFLVSFYNNEISEKSEIFDDQFSVERPDGSNFTLKIRSTKLEDSAMYFCASSPQGAEYEQYFGPGTRLTVT.

The chain links TRBV7-6 to TRBJ1-2; TRBD1 is a possible D gene (6 bases). The V gene's germline CDR1 is SGHVS and CDR2 FNYEAQ. CDR3 length: 12 amino acids. V was trimmed by 10 bases and J by 8 bases, leaving 17 bases between them. CDR3 amino acids: CATSGDRGGYTF. The CDR3 nucleotides read TGTGCCACTTCAGGGGATCGTGGGGGCTACACCTTC.

The chain joins TRBV6-4 to TRBJ1-5; perhaps TRBD1 as D (6 bases). V lost 8 bases to trimming and J lost 0 bases, with 29 bases between them. The CDR3 covers 20 residues. Germline CDR1 and CDR2: MRHNA and SNTAGT. The CDR3 protein is CASGVGMGGATKFSNQPQHF. As DNA, the CDR3 is TGTGCCAGCGGGGTTGGAATGGGGGGGGCCACTAAATTTAGCAATCAGCCCCAGCATTTT.

The rearrangement uses TRBV6-1 and TRBJ2-3; maybe TRBD1 (5 bases). V dropped 3 bases and J dropped 3 bases, with 13 bases sitting between them. Germline CDR1 reads MNHNS; CDR2 reads SASEGT. The CDR3 is 15 amino acids. CDR3 nucleotides: TGTGCCAGCAGTGAGCAGGGTGGTGGGACAGATACGCAGTATTTT. This encodes CASSEQGGGTDTQYF.

This clone was found once. The rearrangement links TRBV5-1 to TRBJ2-7, with TRBD2 matching over 7 bases. The germline CDR1 and CDR2 sequences are SGHRS and YFSETQ. With 4 bases clipped from V and 2 bases from J, the junction kept 6 bases outside the gene matches. This CDR3 region has 14 residues. The CDR3 protein is CASSPGGTAYEQYF. The CDR3 coding sequence is TGCGCCAGCAGCCCCGGGGGGACTGCCTACGAGCAGTACTTC.

The chain links TRBV2 to TRBJ2-3; 10 bases are a match to TRBD2. There are 16 residues in the CDR3. The germline gives CDR1 SNHLY, CDR2 FYNNEI. V trimming: 7 bases; J trimming: 5 bases; junction bases outside the gene matches: 12. CDR3 sequence (DNA): TGTGCCAGCATGGTGGCTAGCGGGAGTTTTGGAGATACGCAGTATTTT. This sequence encodes CASMVASGSFGDTQYF.